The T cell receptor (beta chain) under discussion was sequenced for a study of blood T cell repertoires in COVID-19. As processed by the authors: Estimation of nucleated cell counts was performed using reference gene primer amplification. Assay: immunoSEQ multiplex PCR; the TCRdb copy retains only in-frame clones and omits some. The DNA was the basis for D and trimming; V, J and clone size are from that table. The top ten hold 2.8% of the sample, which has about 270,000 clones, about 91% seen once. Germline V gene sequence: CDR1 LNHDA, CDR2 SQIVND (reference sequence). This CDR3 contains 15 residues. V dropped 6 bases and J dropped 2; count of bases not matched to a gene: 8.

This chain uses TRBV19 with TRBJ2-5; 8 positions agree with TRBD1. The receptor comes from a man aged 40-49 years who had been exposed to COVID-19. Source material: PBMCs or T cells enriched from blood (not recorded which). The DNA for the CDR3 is TGTGCCAGTAGCGTCGGGACAGGCAATCAAGAGACCCAGTACTTC. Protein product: CASSVGTGNQETQYF.